A single sample gave rise to the 7 T cell receptor beta chains below, sequenced in a study of blood T cell repertoires in COVID-19. The protocol was immunoSEQ multiplex PCR, while the TCRdb copy is restricted to in-frame clones and leaves out a portion. The sample has 250,000 to 300,000 clones, approximately 90% seen once. Source material: PBMCs or T cells enriched from blood (not recorded which). The receptor set was obtained from a woman aged 40 to 50 with acute COVID-19.

The chain couples TRBV6-5 to TRBJ2-4; D is uncertain. Trimming shortened V by 2 bases and J by 0 bases, and 5 bases separated the two germline ends. The CDR3 contains 14 residues. Germline values: CDR1 MNHEY, CDR2 SVGAGI. The chain's CDR3 is CASSYGVAKNIQYF. The CDR3 region has the DNA TGTGCCAGCAGTTACGGAGTAGCCAAAAACATTCAGTACTTC.

CDR3 DNA sequence: TGCGCCAGCAGCTATGGACTAGCGGAGCCACAGTTCTTC. It translates to CASSYGLAEPQFF. The chain couples TRBV5-1 to TRBJ2-1; 10 positions agree with TRBD2. The trim removed 3 bases at V and 13 bases at J, leaving 7 bases unmatched. Germline assignment: CDR1 SGHRS and CDR2 YFSETQ. This CDR3 region has 13 residues.

The chain recombines TRBV7-9 with TRBJ2-3, with 7 positions matching TRBD2. J lost 5 bases, V lost 6 bases, and 8 bases had no gene match. Per germline, CDR1 SEHNR and CDR2 FQNEAQ (reference sequence). The CDR3 consists of 14 residues. The CDR3 coding sequence is TGTGCCAGCAGGTCGAGCGGGATGATAGATACGCAGTATTTT. Its protein product is CASRSSGMIDTQYF.

The V gene is TRBV19, the J gene TRBJ1-5, with D tentatively TRBD1 (5 bases). V lost 10 bases to trimming and J lost 0 bases, with 19 bases between them. This CDR3 has 16 residues. Germline lookup yields CDR1 LNHDA and CDR2 SQIVND (reference sequence). The CDR3 bases are TGTGCCACTAACAGGCGCGGGGGGTATAGCAATCAGCCCCAGCATTTT. Amino acid sequence: CATNRRGGYSNQPQHF.

V usage is TRBV5-1 and J usage is TRBJ1-6, with 9 bases matching TRBD1. Germline CDR1 SGHRS, CDR2 YFSETQ. CDR3 length equals 15 residues. Trimming removed 3 bases from V and 6 bases from J; junction bases left unmatched: 4. The CDR3 DNA reads TGCGCCAGCAGCTCTACAGGGGGCGGTAATTCACCCCTCCACTTT. Protein: CASSSTGGGNSPLHF.

The V and J genes are TRBV14 and TRBJ2-7, with a tentative D call TRBD2 (5 bases). The CDR3 loop spans 14 amino acids. V lost 5 bases, J lost 2 bases, and 13 bases lay in between. Germline V gene data show CDR1 as SGHDN and CDR2 as FVKESK. The CDR3 DNA follows: TGTGCCAGCAGCATAATAGACGGGGCCTACGAGCAGTACTTC. Its translation: CASSIIDGAYEQYF.

The rearrangement links TRBV6-2 or TRBV6-3 to TRBJ1-2; D possibly corresponds to TRBD1 (5 bases). Looked up from germline, CDR1 is MNHEY and CDR2 is SVGEGT. Trimming took off 6 bases at V and 0 bases at J, with 17 bases between the two ends. This CDR3 region has 16 residues. CDR3 nucleotides: TGTGCCAGCAGCCCTATGGGGCGAGTGTCTAACTATGGCTACACCTTC. This codes for CASSPMGRVSNYGYTF.